The 20 T cell receptor beta chains below were found in one sample sequenced in a study of tumor-infiltrating lymphocytes in primary liver carcinoma. RNA was extracted from whole blood without cell sorting, alongside germline DNA. Production of TCR beta cDNA used approximately 0.45 ug total RNA together with a constant-region primer. Libraries for TCR beta were built through three nested multiplex PCR rounds, which together made up a slightly modified ARM-PCR procedure. The two initial PCR rounds, approximately 10 cycles each, used TRBV1-TRBV30 forward and C-beta reverse primers. A single record per CDR3 protein comes from TCRdb applying MiXCR to the multiplex PCR reads. The sample includes about 200,000 distinct CDR3 sequences, almost 65% of them seen just once. The sample taken for sequencing was peripheral blood. The receptors come from a woman aged 55-69 years with primary liver carcinoma and hepatitis B virus infection.

The chain links TRBV5-1 to TRBJ2-7; TRBD2 agrees at 13 bases. The V gene end was trimmed by 4 bases and the J gene end by 6 bases; junction bases not matched to a gene: 7. Germline assignment: CDR1 SGHRS and CDR2 YFSETQ. The CDR3 runs to 15 residues. The CDR3 loop is CASSGLAGAFAEQYF. The CDR3 DNA is TGCGCCAGCAGCGGACTAGCGGGAGCCTTCGCCGAGCAGTACTTC.

This clonotype was counted only a few times. The rearrangement uses TRBV28 and TRBJ2-7; perhaps TRBD1 as D (7 bases). The germline V and J ends were trimmed by 2 bases and 5 bases, with 13 bases remaining between them. Germline V lookup: CDR1 MDHEN, CDR2 SYDVKM. There are 14 residues in the CDR3. In nucleotides, the CDR3 is TGTGCCAGCAGTTTACCCTCCAGGGGGGACGAGCAGTACTTC. Translating gives CASSLPSRGDEQYF.

A note on this clonotype: The junction shows a germline mismatch at one end, possibly a read error. The rearrangement links TRBV29-1 to TRBJ1-5; D gene unclear. The germline V gene encodes CDR1 SQVTM and CDR2 ANQGSEA. The CDR3 extends over 13 amino acids. CDR3 coding DNA: TGCAGCGTTATAGAGACGGGAAATCAGCCCCAGCACTTT. It specifies CSVIETGNQPQHF.

This chain uses TRBV6-1 with TRBJ2-3; maybe TRBD2 (5 bases). V dropped 6 bases and J dropped 7 bases, with 14 bases sitting between them. Germline values: CDR1 MNHNS, CDR2 SASEGT. The CDR3 length is 13 residues. The CDR3 region has the DNA TGTGCCAGCAGCCCGGGGAGAACATATACGCAGTATTTT. As protein: CASSPGRTYTQYF.

The chain links TRBV5-5 to TRBJ1-4, with D unclear. This CDR3 is 13 amino acids long. Germline CDR1 is SGHKS and CDR2 is YYEKEE (reference sequence). Trimming removed 1 base at V and 8 bases at J, with 9 bases between. The CDR3: CASSLYTVEKLFF. DNA for the CDR3: TGTGCCAGCAGCTTGTATACAGTAGAAAAACTGTTTTTT.

Worth noting for this clonotype: The CDR3 ends on some other residue instead of the conserved phenylalanine or tryptophan, so this is likely a read error. The DNA is omitted, as the CDR3 cannot be located on it reliably, and the CDR3 follows TCRdb's listing. This chain links TRBV4-1 with TRBJ2-1; the DNA was not compared with TRBD2, the D call given in the table. From germline, CDR1 is MGHRA and CDR2 YSYEKL. The CDR3 comprises 18 residues, both ends counted. This chain's CDR3 is CASSSRTSGSISYNDQLL.

The sample holds many counts of this clonotype. The chain is built from TRBV4-2 and TRBJ1-5; D ambiguous. This CDR3 region has 15 residues. The V gene's germline CDR1 is LGHNA and CDR2 YNFKEQ. V shed 0 bases and J shed 3 bases, with 9 bases lying between them. The CDR3 region is CASSQDSESNQPQHF. CDR3 nucleotide sequence: TGTGCCAGCAGCCAAGACTCAGAGTCCAATCAGCCCCAGCATTTT.

As for this clonotype: This may arise from a read error, as a much more abundant clone is one base away. The genes are TRBV28 and TRBJ2-7, with D tentatively TRBD2 (5 bases). Trimming pared 7 bases from V and 0 bases from J, leaving 16 bases between. The germline CDR1 and CDR2 sequences are MDHEN and SYDVKM. This CDR3 contains 15 residues. In DNA form, the CDR3 reads TGTGCCAGCACAGAGGGTATAGCCCTCTCCTACGAGCAGTACTTC. As protein: CASTEGIALSYEQYF.

Note on this clonotype: At one end, the junction sequence differs from germline, possibly due to a read error. The chain has TRBV4-2 and TRBJ2-4; D is uncertain. From germline, CDR1 is LGHNA and CDR2 YNFKEQ. There are 16 residues in the CDR3. The chain's CDR3 is CTSSPTTNLAKNIQYF. In DNA, the CDR3 is TGTACCAGCAGCCCAACGACAAATTTAGCCAAAAACATTCAGTACTTC.

This clonotype appeared a few times. This may come from a read error, since a much larger clone is one base off. The gene calls are TRBV12-3 or TRBV12-4 and TRBJ1-1; D is unclear. The CDR3 is 13 amino acids. CDR3 in amino acids: CAGSLVANTEAFF. In DNA form, the CDR3 reads TGTGCCGGCAGTTTAGTGGCAAACACTGAAGCTTTCTTT.

This clonotype was seen once. A single base separates this from a much larger clone, so it may be a read error. The rearrangement joins TRBV10-3 to TRBJ2-7; D gene ambiguous. The CDR3 runs 13 residues. Germline values: CDR1 ENHRY, CDR2 SYGVKD. In DNA form, the CDR3 reads TGTGCCATCAAGGCTAGTGAAATCTACAAGCAGTACTTC. The encoded protein is CAIKASEIYKQYF.

This clonotype occurred a few times. V is TRBV5-1 and J is TRBJ2-3; D unresolved. The germline gives CDR1 SGHRS, CDR2 YFSETQ. The CDR3 spans 17 residues. V dropped 0 bases and J dropped 0 bases, with 14 bases sitting between them. The CDR3 region is CASSLVPPETSTDTQYF. In DNA, the CDR3 is TGCGCCAGCAGCTTGGTCCCGCCCGAAACGAGCACAGATACGCAGTATTTT.

On this clonotype itself: The junction and the germline gene differ at one end; a read error may be behind it. The V call is TRBV11-2, the J call TRBJ2-1; D perhaps matches TRBD2 (5 bases). This CDR3 region has 16 residues. The germline V gene encodes CDR1 SGHAT and CDR2 FQNNGV. The CDR3 DNA reads TGTGCCAGCAGCTTAAGGAGAACTCTCAACTACAATGAGCGGTTATTC. Its protein is CASSLRRTLNYNERLF.

In the case of this clonotype: The junction departs from germline at one end; a sequencing error may be responsible. The genes are TRBV11-2 and TRBJ1-2, with D tentatively TRBD1 (5 bases). Per germline, CDR1 SGHAT and CDR2 FQNNGV. The CDR3 extends over 15 amino acids. The CDR3 DNA sequence: TGTACCAGCAGCTTAGGGGTCGGCGGCACCTATGGCTCCACCTTC. Protein sequence: CTSSLGVGGTYGSTF.

As concerns this clonotype: This may be a read error: a much more frequent sequence differs by one nucleotide. In nucleotides, the CDR3 is TGTGCCAGCAGTGAGGCAGTGAGCACCGGGGAGCTGTTTTTT. Translated: CASSEAVSTGELFF. The gene calls are TRBV6-1 and TRBJ2-2; D ambiguous. CDR3 size: 14 residues. Trimming took off 3 bases at V and 4 bases at J, with 9 bases between the two ends. CDR1 is MNHNS and CDR2 is SASEGT in the germline V gene.

Only a few counts were recorded for this clonotype. The chain couples TRBV11-2 to TRBJ2-1, with D uncertain. Germline values: CDR1 SGHAT, CDR2 FQNNGV. Trimming shortened V by 1 base and J by 0 bases, and 13 bases separated the two germline ends. The CDR3 has 17 amino acids. The CDR3 is CASSLVSLSSSYNEQFF. CDR3 nucleotides: TGTGCCAGCAGCTTAGTCAGTCTCTCGAGCTCCTACAATGAGCAGTTCTTC.

This clonotype was counted a few times. The CDR3 loop reads CASCEAPNEKLFF. CDR3 sequence (DNA): TGTGCCAGTTGTGAGGCCCCTAATGAAAAACTGTTTTTT. This sequence joins TRBV6-1 and TRBJ1-4; the D is unclear. Germline V gene data show CDR1 as MNHNS and CDR2 as SASEGT. The CDR3 length is 13 residues. V gave up 9 bases and J gave up 3 bases, with 11 bases separating them.

The chain combines TRBV30 with TRBJ2-2, with no clear D. The CDR3 loop spans 14 amino acids. The germline V gene encodes CDR1 GTSNPN and CDR2 SVGIG (reference sequence). V was clipped by 0 bases and J by 6 bases, with 11 bases between them. The CDR3 reads CAWSVGISAGELFF. CDR3 coding DNA: TGTGCCTGGAGTGTAGGGATATCTGCCGGGGAGCTGTTTTTT.

CDR3 region: CASSDLTGAQPQHF. The DNA for the CDR3 is TGTGCCAGCAGTGACTTGACAGGGGCTCAGCCCCAGCATTTT. V is TRBV2 and J is TRBJ1-5, with 8 bases identical to TRBD1. J lost 6 bases, V lost 3 bases, and 4 bases had no gene match. The CDR3 is made up of 14 amino acids. Germline assignment: CDR1 SNHLY and CDR2 FYNNEI.

On this clonotype itself: A much larger clone differs from this one at a single base, so this may be a read error. The chain links TRBV6-6 to TRBJ2-5; D may be TRBD2 (6 bases). The CDR3 has 11 residues. Looked up from germline, CDR1 is MNHNY and CDR2 is SVGAGI (reference sequence). V was cut by 7 bases and J by 9 bases, with 12 bases left in between. The CDR3 region is CASTRRGSQYF. The CDR3 DNA follows: TGTGCCAGCACTCGTCGGGGGTCCCAGTACTTC.